This T cell receptor beta chain emerged from a study of graft-versus-host responses after intestinal transplantation. Turning to the study itself: As for transplant type, recipients had multivisceral, liver-intestinal, or isolated intestinal grafts. Anti-thymocyte globulin was used for induction in all recipients, who then took tacrolimus and steroids for around 3 years. Regarding the study as a whole: Early declines in HvG clones that occurred post-transplant were associated with peak circulating GvH clone levels.

The bone marrow was collected post-transplant, and it came from the posterior iliac crest or another site. Per the germline V gene, CDR1 is MNHEY and CDR2 is SVGAGI. Between the trimmed V and J ends, which lost 8 bases and 0 bases, there was a span of 6 bases. The CDR3 loop spans 12 amino acids. The data were produced by immunoSEQ multiplex PCR, yet TCRdb's version contains in-frame clones alone and is incomplete. The repertoire consists of over 9,000 clones, with 90% to 95% occurring once and the leading ten covering 16%. Turning to this clone: The antigen remains unidentified.

The chain combines TRBV6-5 with TRBJ2-3; D is undetermined. The source was bone marrow, collected roughly 540 days after intestinal transplantation. The receptor was derived from a human patient who received an intestinal transplant, so some T cells may come from the graft donor. CDR3 sequence (DNA): TGTGCCAGCGGGCCTAGCACAGATACGCAGTATTTT. Encoded protein: CASGPSTDTQYF.